This T cell receptor beta chain was identified during a study of blood T cell repertoires in COVID-19. Study-wide context: The study drew acute and convalescent COVID-19 samples from the United States, Italy and Spain. PBMCs, B-cell-depleted T cells, or T cells were the source of the cDNA or gDNA that made up the material.

As handled by the study authors: Estimation of nucleated cell counts was performed using reference gene primer amplification. The assay was immunoSEQ multiplex PCR, and TCRdb's table has in-frame clones only and misses some. D and trimming were read from the DNA, whereas the V and J calls and clone size are those reported in that table. Of approximately 270,000 clones listed, 86% are singletons. Germline assignment: CDR1 LNHDA and CDR2 SQIVND (reference sequence). The CDR3 has 13 residues. V was clipped by 6 bases and J by 0 bases, with 7 bases between them. In this sample, this clone turned up once. The chain couples TRBV19 to TRBJ2-3; D is uncertain. Specimen: peripheral blood. The receptor comes from a man aged 35 to 55 with active or convalescent COVID-19. CDR3: CASSEDSTDTQYF. CDR3 bases: TGTGCCAGTAGCGAGGATAGCACAGATACGCAGTATTTT.